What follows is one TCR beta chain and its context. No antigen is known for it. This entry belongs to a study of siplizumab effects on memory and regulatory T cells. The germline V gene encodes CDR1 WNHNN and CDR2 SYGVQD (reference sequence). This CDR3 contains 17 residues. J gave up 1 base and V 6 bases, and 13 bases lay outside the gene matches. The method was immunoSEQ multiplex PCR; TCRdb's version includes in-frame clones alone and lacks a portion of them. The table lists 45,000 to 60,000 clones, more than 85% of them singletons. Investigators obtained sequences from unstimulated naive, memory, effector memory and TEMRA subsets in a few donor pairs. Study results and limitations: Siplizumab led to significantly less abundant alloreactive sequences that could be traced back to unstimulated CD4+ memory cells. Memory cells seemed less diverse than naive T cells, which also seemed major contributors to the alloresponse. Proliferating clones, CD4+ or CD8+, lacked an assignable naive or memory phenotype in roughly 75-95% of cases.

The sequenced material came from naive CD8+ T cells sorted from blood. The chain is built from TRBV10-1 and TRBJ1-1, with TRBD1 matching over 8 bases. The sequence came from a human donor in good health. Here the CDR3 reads CASSPLWTGNENTEAFF. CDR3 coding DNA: TGCGCCAGCAGCCCACTCTGGACAGGGAATGAGAACACTGAAGCTTTCTTT.